These T cell receptor beta chains were read from a single sample in a study of control samples from healthy donors and cancer patients. Profiled with immunoSEQ multiplex PCR; TCRdb holds only in-frame clones, not every one. The data show over 120,000 clones, around 94% seen once. The sequenced sample was PBMCs. Receptor source: a man aged 60 to 75 with colorectal cancer. CDR3s include the opening cysteine and the closing phenylalanine or tryptophan. Each record gives: clone size, J gene, V gene, D gene, CDR3 DNA, CDR3 protein. D genes are given only for firm matches. Size values are once, few and many counts, or a class for expanded clones, and some rows have none.

size: once
J: TRBJ2-2
V: TRBV12-3/TRBV12-4
D: -
DNA: TGTGCCAGCAGGCTAAACACCGGGGAGCTGTTTTTT
CDR3: CASRLNTGELFF

size: -
J: TRBJ2-3
V: TRBV4-3
D: -
DNA: TGCGCCAGCAGCCAAGAGACGGGCTTCTCCCGGGCAGATACGCAGTATTTT
CDR3: CASSQETGFSRADTQYF

size: -
J: TRBJ2-2
V: TRBV18
D: -
DNA: TGTGCCAGCTCACTCCCTCCCACGGGCACCGGGGAGCTGTTTTTT
CDR3: CASSLPPTGTGELFF

size: -
J: TRBJ1-2
V: TRBV19
D: TRBD1
DNA: TGTGCCAGTAGTATGGACAGGCCTCCTAACTATGGCTACACCTTC
CDR3: CASSMDRPPNYGYTF

size: -
J: TRBJ2-5
V: TRBV5-4
D: TRBD2
DNA: TGTGCCAGCAGCTTTTATAGCGGGGCAGAGACCCAGTACTTC
CDR3: CASSFYSGAETQYF

size: -
J: TRBJ1-2
V: TRBV9
D: -
DNA: TGTGCCAGCAGCCGCTTTCAAGGGACCTATGGCTACACCTTC
CDR3: CASSRFQGTYGYTF

size: -
J: TRBJ2-1
V: TRBV3-1/TRBV3-2
D: TRBD2
DNA: TGTGCCAGCAGCCGACGCGGTAGCGGGGATGAGCAGTTCTTC
CDR3: CASSRRGSGDEQFF

size: -
J: TRBJ2-5
V: TRBV6-2/TRBV6-3
D: -
DNA: TGTGCCAGCAGTTACTCGAGCCGGGGGTCGGAGACCCAGTACTTC
CDR3: CASSYSSRGSETQYF

size: -
J: TRBJ1-2
V: TRBV24-1
D: -
DNA: TGTGCCACCAGTGATTTGGGGCAGGGAGGTTACTATGGCTACACCTTC
CDR3: CATSDLGQGGYYGYTF

size: -
J: TRBJ2-5
V: TRBV4-1
D: TRBD2
DNA: TGCGCCAGCAGCCAAGGTCTAGCGGGCCAAGAGACCCAGTACTTC
CDR3: CASSQGLAGQETQYF

size: -
J: TRBJ1-4
V: TRBV27
D: -
DNA: TGTGCCAGCAGTTTAATAGTCGGGGGGAAACTGTTTTTT
CDR3: CASSLIVGGKLFF

size: few
J: TRBJ1-2
V: TRBV7-9
D: TRBD1
DNA: TGTGCCAGCAGCTTAGGGGACAGGGCCTATGGCTACACCTTC
CDR3: CASSLGDRAYGYTF

size: -
J: TRBJ1-3
V: TRBV19
D: -
DNA: TGTGCCAGTAGTATGCAAGGTTCTGGAAACACCATATATTTT
CDR3: CASSMQGSGNTIYF

size: few
J: TRBJ2-5
V: TRBV11-2
D: TRBD2
DNA: TGTGCCAGCAGCCTCGGGACTAGAGAGACCCAGTACTTC
CDR3: CASSLGTRETQYF

size: -
J: TRBJ1-6
V: TRBV19
D: TRBD1
DNA: TGTGCCAGTAGTACAGGACAGGGGTACTCACCCCTCCACTTT
CDR3: CASSTGQGYSPLHF

size: -
J: TRBJ2-5
V: TRBV18
D: TRBD1
DNA: TGTGCCAGCTCACCTAACAGGGGCCAAGAGACCCAGTACTTC
CDR3: CASSPNRGQETQYF

size: -
J: TRBJ1-2
V: TRBV28
D: -
DNA: TGTGCCAGCAGTCCTGACGGACAGCACTATGGCTACACCTTC
CDR3: CASSPDGQHYGYTF

size: -
J: TRBJ1-2
V: TRBV7-9
D: -
DNA: TGTGCCAGCAGCTTAGAAGGGGCCTGGGGCTACACCTTC
CDR3: CASSLEGAWGYTF

size: -
J: TRBJ1-5
V: TRBV12-3/TRBV12-4
D: -
DNA: TGTGCCAGCAGTTTCGAAGGGGAACAGCCCCAGCATTTT
CDR3: CASSFEGEQPQHF

size: -
J: TRBJ1-5
V: TRBV10-3
D: -
DNA: TGTGCCATCAGTGAAAGGGGCCAAGAAGTAGGGCCCCAGCATTTT
CDR3: CAISERGQEVGPQHF

size: -
J: TRBJ2-7
V: TRBV5-1
D: -
DNA: TGCGCCAGCAGCTTAAACGTCTACGAGCAGTACTTC
CDR3: CASSLNVYEQYF

size: -
J: TRBJ2-5
V: TRBV5-8
D: TRBD2
DNA: TGTGCCAGTCCAGCATACCCCCTGGCCGGGACTAGACCAAAAGAGACCCAGTACTTC
CDR3: CASPAYPLAGTRPKETQYF

size: -
J: TRBJ2-3
V: TRBV3-1/TRBV3-2
D: TRBD2
DNA: TGTGCCAGCAGCCAAAGTAGCGGGGGGGCAGATACGCAGTATTTT
CDR3: CASSQSSGGADTQYF

size: -
J: TRBJ1-1
V: TRBV5-1
D: TRBD1
DNA: TGCGCCAGCAGCCTCAGGACAGGGGGCCGCTGGACTGAAGCTTTCTTT
CDR3: CASSLRTGGRWTEAFF

size: -
J: TRBJ2-1
V: TRBV4-1
D: -
DNA: TGCGCCAGCAGCCAAGCCAGGTACAATGAGCAGTTCTTC
CDR3: CASSQARYNEQFF

size: -
J: TRBJ1-5
V: TRBV6-7
D: -
DNA: TGTGCCAGCAGTTACTCGATGGCTTATGGGTCTGCCAAAAAAAGACCTAGCAATCAGCCCCAGCATTTT
CDR3: CASSYSMAYGSAKKRPSNQPQHF

size: -
J: TRBJ1-3
V: TRBV4-3
D: -
DNA: TGCGCCAGCAGCCAAGAAGGTCGTGGAAACACCATATATTTT
CDR3: CASSQEGRGNTIYF

size: -
J: TRBJ1-1
V: TRBV19
D: TRBD1
DNA: TGTGCCAGTAGAAGACCGGGACAGGGGAGCACTGAAGCTTTCTTT
CDR3: CASRRPGQGSTEAFF

size: once
J: TRBJ2-7
V: TRBV7-9
D: -
DNA: TGTGCCCTCGGTGGGAACTCCTACGAGCAGTACTTC
CDR3: CALGGNSYEQYF

size: -
J: TRBJ2-3
V: TRBV2
D: TRBD1
DNA: TGTGCCAGCAGTCCCGGGACAGGGAAGGTAGATACGCAGTATTTT
CDR3: CASSPGTGKVDTQYF

size: -
J: TRBJ2-5
V: TRBV18
D: -
DNA: TGTGCCAGCTCCCCGGACAGCGAAGAGACCCAGTACTTC
CDR3: CASSPDSEETQYF

size: -
J: TRBJ2-2
V: TRBV10-3
D: TRBD1
DNA: TGTGCCATCACCCCCGGACAGGCCAACACCGGGGAGCTGTTTTTT
CDR3: CAITPGQANTGELFF

size: -
J: TRBJ1-1
V: TRBV11-2
D: -
DNA: TGTGCCAGCAGCAGCTACAGGGATCCCACTGAAGCTTTCTTT
CDR3: CASSSYRDPTEAFF

size: -
J: TRBJ1-5
V: TRBV6-2/TRBV6-3
D: TRBD1
DNA: TGTGCCAGCAGCTCCGGGACAGGCGTTTCCCACCTGCATCAGCCCCAGCATTTT
CDR3: CASSSGTGVSHLHQPQHF

size: -
J: TRBJ2-7
V: TRBV4-3
D: -
DNA: TGCGCCAGCAGCCAAGAAAGTAGCGACATCCCCTACGAGCAGTACTTC
CDR3: CASSQESSDIPYEQYF

size: -
J: TRBJ2-7
V: TRBV5-1
D: TRBD1
DNA: TGCGCCAGCAGCCCCCTCGCGGGACAGGGGGCGGATTACTTC
CDR3: CASSPLAGQGADYF

size: -
J: TRBJ2-2
V: TRBV5-8
D: -
DNA: TGTGCCAGCAGCCCCCAGGGAGACGGGGAGCTGTTTTTT
CDR3: CASSPQGDGELFF

size: -
J: TRBJ1-4
V: TRBV10-3
D: -
DNA: TGTGCCGCGCGAGGGGCCGATAATGAAAAACTGTTTTTT
CDR3: CAARGADNEKLFF

size: once
J: TRBJ2-7
V: TRBV6-2/TRBV6-3
D: TRBD1
DNA: TGTGCCAGCAGTACATACACCGGGACAGGGATTCCCTACGAGCAGTACTTC
CDR3: CASSTYTGTGIPYEQYF

size: -
J: TRBJ2-2
V: TRBV6-5
D: TRBD2
DNA: TGTGCCAGCTGTCCGGGACTAGCTTTCACCGGGGAGCTGTTTTTT
CDR3: CASCPGLAFTGELFF

size: -
J: TRBJ1-2
V: TRBV3-1/TRBV3-2
D: TRBD1
DNA: TGTGCCAGCAGCCAATCAACGGGACAGGGGGAGGGCTACACCTTC
CDR3: CASSQSTGQGEGYTF

size: -
J: TRBJ1-2
V: TRBV6-5
D: -
DNA: TGTGCCAGCAGGGACGGGGCTGGGGGCTACACCTTC
CDR3: CASRDGAGGYTF

size: few
J: TRBJ1-3
V: TRBV19
D: -
DNA: TGTGCCAGTAGTATAGCCTCTGGAAACACCATATATTTT
CDR3: CASSIASGNTIYF

size: -
J: TRBJ2-7
V: TRBV6-5
D: TRBD1
DNA: TGTGCCAGCAGTTACGACAGGGACAGCTCCTACGAGCAGTACTTC
CDR3: CASSYDRDSSYEQYF

size: -
J: TRBJ1-3
V: TRBV7-2
D: -
DNA: TGTGCCAGCAGCTCACAGGGTTCTGGAAACACCATATATTTT
CDR3: CASSSQGSGNTIYF

size: -
J: TRBJ1-3
V: TRBV4-1
D: -
DNA: TGCGCCAGCAGCCAAGCTGCCCAGGTGACTGGAAACACCATATATTTT
CDR3: CASSQAAQVTGNTIYF

size: -
J: TRBJ2-6
V: TRBV19
D: TRBD1
DNA: TGTGCCAGTAGTAACCGGGACAGGCCTTCCGGGGCCAACGTCCTGACTTTC
CDR3: CASSNRDRPSGANVLTF

size: -
J: TRBJ2-7
V: TRBV10-1
D: -
DNA: TGCGCCAGTATGGACAGCCCCTACGAGCAGTACTTC
CDR3: CASMDSPYEQYF

size: -
J: TRBJ1-6
V: TRBV30
D: -
DNA: TGTGCCTGGAGTGTCGCCGTGGCGACACCTAATTCACCCCTCCACTTT
CDR3: CAWSVAVATPNSPLHF

size: -
J: TRBJ2-5
V: TRBV2
D: -
DNA: TGTGCCAGCAGGGGCAGGGGAGTAAGACAAGAGACCCAGTACTTC
CDR3: CASRGRGVRQETQYF

size: few
J: TRBJ2-7
V: TRBV6-2/TRBV6-3
D: -
DNA: TGTGCCAGCAGTGACTACGAGCAGTACTTC
CDR3: CASSDYEQYF

size: -
J: TRBJ1-4
V: TRBV5-6
D: TRBD1
DNA: TGTGCCAGCAGCAGCCCGGGACAGAGCCTTGCAACTAATGAAAAACTGTTTTTT
CDR3: CASSSPGQSLATNEKLFF

size: -
J: TRBJ1-1
V: TRBV19
D: TRBD1
DNA: TGTGCCAGTAGTCCCGGGACAGGGGGATACACTGAAGCTTTCTTT
CDR3: CASSPGTGGYTEAFF

size: -
J: TRBJ1-2
V: TRBV30
D: -
DNA: TGTGCCTGGAGTGCCTCCCCCGGGGGATCCTATGGCTACACCTTC
CDR3: CAWSASPGGSYGYTF

size: -
J: TRBJ1-2
V: TRBV7-9
D: -
DNA: TGTGCCAGCAGCCCAACCGGGGGCGGAGGCTATGGCTACACCTTC
CDR3: CASSPTGGGGYGYTF